This TCR beta chain is drawn from a study of technical replicates of blood from several donors. Some clones are missing from TCRdb's copy, which holds only in-frame ones; the method was immunoSEQ multiplex PCR. The data contain tens of thousands of clones, more than 85% of them singletons. Germline V gene data show CDR1 as SGHDT and CDR2 as YYEEEE. Trimming removed 0 bases from V and 0 bases from J; junction bases left unmatched: 3. The CDR3 spans 16 residues. The receptor's source is a human donor in good health. Some clones in this sample may be carry-over from other donors' samples. The material sequenced was PBMCs. This sequence joins TRBV5-6 and TRBJ1-3; 7 nucleotides align to TRBD1. The CDR3 region has the DNA TGTGCCAGCAGCTTGGGAGGGGGCAACTCTGGAAACACCATATATTTT. This codes for CASSLGGGNSGNTIYF.